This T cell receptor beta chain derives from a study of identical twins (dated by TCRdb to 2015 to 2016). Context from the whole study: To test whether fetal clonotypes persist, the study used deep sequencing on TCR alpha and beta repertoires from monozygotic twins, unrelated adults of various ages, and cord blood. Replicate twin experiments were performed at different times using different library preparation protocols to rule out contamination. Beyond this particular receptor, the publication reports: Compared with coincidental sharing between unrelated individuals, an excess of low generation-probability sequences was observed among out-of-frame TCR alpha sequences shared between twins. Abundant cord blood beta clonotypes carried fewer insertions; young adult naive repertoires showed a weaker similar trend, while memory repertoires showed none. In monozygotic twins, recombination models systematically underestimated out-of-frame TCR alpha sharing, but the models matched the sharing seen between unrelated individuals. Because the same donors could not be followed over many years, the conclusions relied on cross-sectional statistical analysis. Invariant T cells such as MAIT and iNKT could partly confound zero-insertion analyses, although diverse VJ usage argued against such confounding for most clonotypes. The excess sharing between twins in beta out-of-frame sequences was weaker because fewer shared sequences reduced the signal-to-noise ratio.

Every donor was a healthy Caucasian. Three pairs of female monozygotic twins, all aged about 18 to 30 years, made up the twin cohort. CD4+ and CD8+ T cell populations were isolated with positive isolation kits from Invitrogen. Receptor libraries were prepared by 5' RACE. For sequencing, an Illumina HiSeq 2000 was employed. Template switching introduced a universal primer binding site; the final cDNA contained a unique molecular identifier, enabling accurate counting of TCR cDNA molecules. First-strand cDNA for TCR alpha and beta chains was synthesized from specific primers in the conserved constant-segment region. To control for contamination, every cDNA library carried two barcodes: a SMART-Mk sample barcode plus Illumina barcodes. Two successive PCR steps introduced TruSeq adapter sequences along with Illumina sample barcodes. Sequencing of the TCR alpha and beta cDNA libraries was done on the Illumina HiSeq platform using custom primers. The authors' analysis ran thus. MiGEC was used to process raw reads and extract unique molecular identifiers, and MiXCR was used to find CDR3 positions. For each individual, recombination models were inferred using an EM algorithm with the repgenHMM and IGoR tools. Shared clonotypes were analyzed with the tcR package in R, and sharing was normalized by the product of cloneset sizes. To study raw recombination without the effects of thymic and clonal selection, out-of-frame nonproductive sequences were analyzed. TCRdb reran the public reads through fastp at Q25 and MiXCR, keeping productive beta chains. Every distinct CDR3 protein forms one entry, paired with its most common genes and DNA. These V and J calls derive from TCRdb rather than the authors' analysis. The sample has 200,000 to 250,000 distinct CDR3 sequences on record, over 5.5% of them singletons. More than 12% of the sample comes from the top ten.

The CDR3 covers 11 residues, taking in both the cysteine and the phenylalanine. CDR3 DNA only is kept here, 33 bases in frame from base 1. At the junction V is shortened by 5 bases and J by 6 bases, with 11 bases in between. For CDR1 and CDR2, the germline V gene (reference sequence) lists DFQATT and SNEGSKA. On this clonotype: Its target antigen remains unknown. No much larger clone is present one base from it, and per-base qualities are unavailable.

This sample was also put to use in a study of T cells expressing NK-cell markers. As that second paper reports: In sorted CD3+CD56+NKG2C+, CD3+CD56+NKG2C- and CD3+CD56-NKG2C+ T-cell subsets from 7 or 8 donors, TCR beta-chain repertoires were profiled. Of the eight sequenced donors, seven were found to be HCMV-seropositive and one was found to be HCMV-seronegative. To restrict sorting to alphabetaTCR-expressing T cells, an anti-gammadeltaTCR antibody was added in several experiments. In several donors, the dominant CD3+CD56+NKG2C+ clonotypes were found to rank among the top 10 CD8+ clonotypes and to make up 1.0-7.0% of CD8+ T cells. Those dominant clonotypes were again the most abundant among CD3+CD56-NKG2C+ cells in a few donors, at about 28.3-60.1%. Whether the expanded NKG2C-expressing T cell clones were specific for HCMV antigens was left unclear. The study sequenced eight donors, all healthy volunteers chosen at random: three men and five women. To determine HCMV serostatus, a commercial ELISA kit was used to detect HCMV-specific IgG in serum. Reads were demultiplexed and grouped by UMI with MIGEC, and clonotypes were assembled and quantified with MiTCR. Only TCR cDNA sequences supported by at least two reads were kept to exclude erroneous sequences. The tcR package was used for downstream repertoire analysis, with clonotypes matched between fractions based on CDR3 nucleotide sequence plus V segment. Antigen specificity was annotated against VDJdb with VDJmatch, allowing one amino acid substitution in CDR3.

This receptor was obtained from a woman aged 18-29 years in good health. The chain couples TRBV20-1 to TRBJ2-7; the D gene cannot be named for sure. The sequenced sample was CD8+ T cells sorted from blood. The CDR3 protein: CSAGPSFEQYF. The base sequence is TGCAGTGCTGGACCGTCGTTCGAGCAGTACTTC.